This T cell receptor (beta chain) came from a study of blood T cell repertoires in COVID-19. The method was immunoSEQ multiplex PCR; TCRdb's version includes in-frame clones alone and lacks a portion of them. The data hold around 450,000 clones, with approximately 90% observed a single time. The J segment lost 4 bases and the V segment lost 1 base, leaving 8 bases of the junction unmatched. The CDR3 contains 17 residues. Germline V gene lookup returns CDR1 LGHDT and CDR2 YNNKEL (reference sequence). The J gene is TRBJ2-5, the V gene TRBV3-1 (or the pseudogene TRBV3-2); 11 bases agree with TRBD2. The TCR sequence derives from a woman between 25 and 40 years old with acute or convalescent COVID-19. The sample comprised peripheral blood. The CDR3: CASSQGGSGGASETQYF. DNA of the CDR3: TGTGCCAGCAGCCAAGGTGGTAGCGGGGGGGCATCAGAGACCCAGTACTTC.